These 12 T cell receptor beta chains were all obtained from the same sample, sequenced in a study of beta chain features in type 1 diabetes. No cognate antigen is known for these TCRs. Of the isolated RNA, all was reverse transcribed, and so the sequenced material was expressed TCRB transcripts. The repertoire was sequenced with immunoSEQ multiplex PCR; TCRdb's copy has only in-frame clones and lacks some. This table has about 640,000 clones, roughly an eighth appearing once. The study, taken as a whole, reports: TCRB CDR3s were moderately but significantly shorter in Type 1 diabetes patients in all four CD4+ subsets.

The specimen was naive CD4+ T cells from blood. The source is a man aged 25 to 40 with type 1 diabetes.

V gene TRBV10-3 combines with J gene TRBJ1-2, with D tentatively TRBD1 (5 bases). Germline CDR1 ENHRY, CDR2 SYGVKD. Trimming stripped 4 bases from V and 4 bases from J, with 10 bases between. CDR3 size: 13 residues. The CDR3 region has the DNA TGTGCCATCAGTGGAGAGGGGCTCTATGGCTACACCTTC. Translating gives CAISGEGLYGYTF.

The genes are TRBV29-1 and TRBJ2-2; D is unclear. V lost 7 bases, J lost 5 bases, and 8 bases lay in between. Germline CDR1 reads SQVTM; CDR2 reads ANQGSEA. The CDR3 has 11 residues. In DNA form, the CDR3 reads TGCAGCGCTAGTTCGACCGGGGAGCTGTTTTTT. The encoded protein is CSASSTGELFF.

The chain uses TRBV28 and TRBJ2-1; 13 positions match TRBD2. J was trimmed by 7 bases and V by 5 bases; bases with no gene match: 8. Germline values: CDR1 MDHEN, CDR2 SYDVKM. The CDR3 is made up of 16 amino acids. DNA of the CDR3: TGTGCCAGCAGTGCTCCGGGACTAGCGGGGAGGAATGAGCAGTTCTTC. This translates into CASSAPGLAGRNEQFF.

The chain uses TRBV18 and TRBJ2-2; possibly TRBD2 for D (6 bases). Trimming left V 5 bases short and J 0 bases short, with 16 bases between. Germline V lookup: CDR1 KGHSH, CDR2 LQKENI. The CDR3 extends over 17 amino acids. The CDR3 region is CASSVGLLSANTGELFF. The DNA for the CDR3 is TGTGCCAGCTCAGTCGGACTATTAAGTGCGAACACCGGGGAGCTGTTTTTT.

CDR3 nucleotides: TGTGCCAGCAGCCCGAGGGAAGGAGAGACCCAGTACTTC. It codes for CASSPREGETQYF. The rearrangement links TRBV11-3 to TRBJ2-5; TRBD2 might be the D (5 bases). The CDR3 covers 13 residues. The germline gives CDR1 SGHNT, CDR2 YENEEA. Trimming took off 5 bases at V and 4 bases at J, with 11 bases between the two ends.

The chain employs TRBV5-1 and TRBJ1-2; TRBD1 matches at 8 bases. Germline V lookup: CDR1 SGHRS, CDR2 YFSETQ. This CDR3 is 15 amino acids long. V shed 0 bases and J 4 bases; nucleotides not matched to a gene: 5. The DNA for the CDR3 is TGCGCCAGCAGCTTGGGGACAGGGACTGTCTATGGCTACACCTTC. The encoded protein is CASSLGTGTVYGYTF.

V is TRBV18 and J is TRBJ1-6, with 8 nucleotides matching TRBD1. The ends lost 2 bases at V and 7 bases at J; junction bases unmatched: 7. CDR1 KGHSH and CDR2 LQKENI come from the germline V gene. The CDR3 covers 16 residues. The CDR3 sequence is CASSPDAGGGNSPLHF. For the CDR3, the DNA is TGTGCCAGCTCACCAGATGCAGGGGGCGGAAATTCACCCCTCCACTTT.

This clone was counted only a few times. The genes are TRBV4-3 and TRBJ2-7; TRBD1 matches 7 bases. Germline assignment: CDR1 LGHNA and CDR2 YSLEER. Trimming took 0 bases from V and 4 from J; bases not matched to a gene: 6. The CDR3 is made up of 15 amino acids. CDR3 in amino acids: CASSQDQAGGYEQYF. DNA of the CDR3: TGCGCCAGCAGCCAAGATCAGGCAGGGGGATACGAGCAGTACTTC.

In its sample, this clone was seen a few times. This chain joins TRBV6-5 and TRBJ1-2, with D hard to call. The CDR3 spans 13 residues. Trimming left V 6 bases short and J 3 bases short, with 11 bases between. Germline V lookup: CDR1 MNHEY, CDR2 SVGAGI. The CDR3 reads CASSREEDYGYTF. The CDR3 coding sequence is TGTGCCAGCAGCCGAGAGGAAGACTATGGCTACACCTTC.

The chain carries TRBV5-4 and TRBJ2-3, with 9 bases identical to TRBD2. Germline-derived CDR1 and CDR2 are SGHNT and YYREEE (reference sequence). The V and J ends lost 0 bases and 6 bases, in that order; junction bases with no gene match: 8. The CDR3 is made up of 16 amino acids. CDR3 coding DNA: TGTGCCAGCAGCTTGGTGGTAGCGGGGGCTGGGGATACGCAGTATTTT. Its translation is CASSLVVAGAGDTQYF.

This clone was observed a few times. The chain links TRBV19 to TRBJ1-2; 8 bases agree with TRBD1. Trimming took 5 bases from V and 9 from J; bases not matched to a gene: 11. Germline V gene sequence: CDR1 LNHDA, CDR2 SQIVND (reference sequence). This CDR3 has 14 residues. Here the CDR3 reads CASSFTPGQVSYTF. The CDR3 bases are TGTGCCAGTAGTTTCACACCGGGACAGGTTAGCTACACCTTC. Drawing the rest from reference TRBV19 and TRBJ1-2, the complete variable domain is DGGITQSPKYLFRKEGQNVTLSCEQNLNHDAMYWYRQDPGQGLRLIYYSQIVNDFQKGDIAEGYSVSREKKESFPLTVTSAQKNPTAFYLCASSFTPGQVSYTFGSGTRLTVV.

This chain uses TRBV28 with TRBJ2-5, with unresolved D. Per the germline V gene, CDR1 is MDHEN and CDR2 is SYDVKM. This CDR3 spans 14 amino acids. The V end lost 6 bases, the J end lost 2 bases, and 13 bases lay between the germline ends. CDR3 amino acids: CASRMVWGQETQYF. The CDR3 DNA is TGTGCCAGCAGGATGGTTTGGGGACAAGAGACCCAGTACTTC.